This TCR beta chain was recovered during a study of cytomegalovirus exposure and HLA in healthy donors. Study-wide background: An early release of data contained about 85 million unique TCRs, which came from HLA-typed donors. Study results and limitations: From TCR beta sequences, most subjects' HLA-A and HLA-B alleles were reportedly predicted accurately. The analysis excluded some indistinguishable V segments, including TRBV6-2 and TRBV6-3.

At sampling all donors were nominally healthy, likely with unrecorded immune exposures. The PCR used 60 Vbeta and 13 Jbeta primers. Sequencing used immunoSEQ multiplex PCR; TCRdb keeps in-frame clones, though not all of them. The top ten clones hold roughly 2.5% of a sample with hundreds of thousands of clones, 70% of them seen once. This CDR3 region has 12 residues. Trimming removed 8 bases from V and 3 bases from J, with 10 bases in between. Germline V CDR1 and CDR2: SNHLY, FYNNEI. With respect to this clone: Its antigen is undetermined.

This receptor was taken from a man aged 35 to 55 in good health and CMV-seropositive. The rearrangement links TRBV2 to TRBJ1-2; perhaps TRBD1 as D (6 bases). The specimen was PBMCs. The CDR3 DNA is TGTGCCAGCGGGGCAGGGGACTATGGCTACACCTTC. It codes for CASGAGDYGYTF.